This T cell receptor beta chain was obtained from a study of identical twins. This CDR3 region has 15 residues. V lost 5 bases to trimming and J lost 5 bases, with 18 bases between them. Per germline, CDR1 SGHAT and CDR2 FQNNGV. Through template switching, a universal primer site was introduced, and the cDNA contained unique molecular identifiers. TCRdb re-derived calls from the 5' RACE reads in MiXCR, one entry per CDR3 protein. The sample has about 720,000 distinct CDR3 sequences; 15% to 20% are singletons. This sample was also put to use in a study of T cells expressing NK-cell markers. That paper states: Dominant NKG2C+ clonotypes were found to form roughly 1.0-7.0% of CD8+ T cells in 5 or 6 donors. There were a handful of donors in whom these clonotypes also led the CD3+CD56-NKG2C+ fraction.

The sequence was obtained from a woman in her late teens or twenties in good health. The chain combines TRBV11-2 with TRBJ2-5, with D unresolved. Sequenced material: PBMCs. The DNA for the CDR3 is TGTGCCAGCAGCCTAGGATCCGGACCCTGGGAGACCCAGTACTTC. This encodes CASSLGSGPWETQYF.